This T cell receptor (beta chain) was recovered during a study of shared clonotypes between healthy human individuals. Looked up from germline, CDR1 is SGDLS and CDR2 is YYNGEE. Between the trimmed V and J ends, which lost 1 base and 9 bases, there was a span of 17 bases. CDR3 length: 15 amino acids. How the authors handled the data: As immunoSEQ supplied junction-only sequences (without quality scores), filtering differed. TCRdb's table, derived via immunoSEQ multiplex PCR, lists solely in-frame clones and lacks some. V, J and clone size are taken as reported in that table, and D and trimming were inferred from the DNA itself. The sample contains roughly 1,600,000 clones, about 98.5% of which appear only once. Concerning this clone itself: Its antigen is not identified.

Naive CD4+ cells were CD45RA-selected; the remaining cells were memory. Study results and caveats: As a rule, naive subsets had a larger estimated richness than memory subsets.

The chain carries TRBV9 and TRBJ2-1; no firm D call. The source of this sequence is a man aged 30-40 years in good health. Sequencing was performed on naive CD4+ T cells sorted from blood. The subset: CD45RA+ positively selected. Here the CDR3 reads CASSVSGSGIGEQFF. The CDR3, as DNA: TGTGCCAGCAGCGTATCCGGCAGTGGTATCGGTGAGCAGTTCTTC. Full variable domain (missing parts from reference TRBV9 and TRBJ2-1): DSGVTQTPKHLITATGQRVTLRCSPRSGDLSVYWYQQSLDQGLQFLIQYYNGEERAKGNILERFSAQQFPDLHSELNLSSLELGDSALYFCASSVSGSGIGEQFFGPGTRLTVL.